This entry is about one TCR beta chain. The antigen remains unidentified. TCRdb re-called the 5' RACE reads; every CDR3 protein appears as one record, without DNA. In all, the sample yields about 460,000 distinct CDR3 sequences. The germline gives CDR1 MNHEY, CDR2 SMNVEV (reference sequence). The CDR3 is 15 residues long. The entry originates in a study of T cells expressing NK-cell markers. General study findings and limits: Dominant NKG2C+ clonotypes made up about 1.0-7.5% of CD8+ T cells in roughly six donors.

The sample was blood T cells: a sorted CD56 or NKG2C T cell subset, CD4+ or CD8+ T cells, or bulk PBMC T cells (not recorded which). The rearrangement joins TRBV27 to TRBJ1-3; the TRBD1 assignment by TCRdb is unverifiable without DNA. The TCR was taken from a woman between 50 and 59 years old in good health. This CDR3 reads CASSSLGQGGNTIYF.